This TCR beta chain was recovered during a study of OX40 agonist ivuxolimab in advanced cancers. Profiled with immunoSEQ multiplex PCR; TCRdb holds only in-frame clones, not every one. The sample includes about 19,000 clones, less than 95% of them seen just once. This clonotype originated in an adult with an advanced solid tumor such as melanoma, head and neck, liver or kidney cancer. The specimen comprised CD4+ or CD8+ T cells sorted from blood, sampled in a trial of the OX40 agonist ivuxolimab.

The CDR3, as DNA: TGTGCCACCGCTCCTAGTCAGGACTACGAGCAGTACTTC. Amino acids: CATAPSQDYEQYF. The V call is TRBV6-1, the J call TRBJ2-7; no definite D call. V shed 10 bases and J shed 3 bases, with 16 bases lying between them. The CDR3 totals 13 residues. Germline lookup yields CDR1 MNHNS and CDR2 SASEGT.